The entry below describes one TCR beta chain. Its antigen is currently unknown. This entry comes from a study of T-cell memory formation after mild COVID-19. Study context: There were largely donor-specific TCR clusters. Findings and limits, study-wide: A subset of responding clones appeared in pre-infection memory, suggesting cross-reactive memory joined.

CDR3 length equals 14 residues. The V and J ends lost 2 bases and 1 base respectively, with 7 bases between them. Germline CDR1 is SEHNR and CDR2 is FQNEAQ (reference sequence). TCRdb recomputed calls from the 5' RACE reads with MiXCR, one row per CDR3 protein. The sample contains about 50,000 distinct CDR3 sequences, approximately 12% of which appear only once. This chain joins TRBV7-9 and TRBJ2-3, with D hard to call. Sample: PBMCs or a T cell subset sorted from them (not recorded which). This TCR was recovered from a man between 18 and 29 years old who had mild COVID-19 (a few samples of this study predate the infection). Cell type and time point are not known. This CDR3 reads CASSLFIRTDTQYF. The CDR3 DNA reads as TGTGCCAGCAGCTTATTCATTCGCACAGATACGCAGTATTTT.